This TCR beta chain appears in the sequencing data of a study of shared clonotypes between healthy human individuals. Study information: Three plates were used per donor for CD4 naive, three for CD4 memory, two for CD8 naive and one for CD8 memory.

Original handling: Quality scores were absent from the junction-only immunoSEQ sequences, so filtering differed. Data came from immunoSEQ multiplex PCR; TCRdb stores just in-frame clones and leaves some out. Clone size and V and J calls were adopted from that table, with D and trimming inferred from the DNA. The table has 2,500,000 or so clones, 80% to 95% seen once. CDR1 SGHAT and CDR2 FQNNGV come from the germline V gene. CDR3 length: 15 amino acids. V was clipped by 3 bases and J by 5 bases, with 14 bases between them. Study-wide points: How much donors shared clonotypes was expected to be affected by sequencing depth. Rarefaction analysis demonstrated incomplete sorted-subset sequencing notwithstanding large depth.

Remarks on this clone: No antigen is known for it.

The TCR sequence derives from a man aged 18 to 29 in good health. Some clones in this sample may be carry-over from other donors' samples. The J gene is TRBJ2-1, the V gene TRBV11-2; D gene uncertain. The specimen sequenced was naive CD4+ T cells from PBMCs. Subset reported: CD45RA+ positively selected. The CDR3 protein is CASSFGRWNNNEQFF. In DNA form, the CDR3 reads TGTGCCAGCAGCTTCGGCAGATGGAATAACAATGAGCAGTTCTTC.